The clone carrying this T cell receptor beta chain was seen a handful of times. The V end lost 1 base, the J end lost 1 base, and 8 bases lay between the germline ends. The germline V gene encodes CDR1 MGHRA and CDR2 YSYEKL. This CDR3 comprises 15 residues. These data are taken from a study of human T cells and chemical hapten exposure. At the level of the study: Diphenylcyclopropenone doses were given weekly to the scalps of patients across the roughly 23-week study.

TCRdb reprocessed the RACE reads with MiXCR, giving one entry per CDR3 protein. The sample holds approximately 89,000 distinct CDR3 sequences; approximately 6.6% are singletons and the top ten take around 1.3%. Stated time point: patch test 2, 6 weeks after DPC sensitization. Documented treatment: therapeutic diphenylcyclopropenone sensitization with weekly scalp DPC. This rearrangement joins TRBV4-1 to TRBJ1-5, with D tentatively TRBD1 (5 bases). The origin of this receptor is a woman in her 30s with alopecia areata. Some clones in this sample may be carry-over from other donors' samples. Material: whole blood, obtained in connection with sensitization to the hapten diphenylcyclopropenone (DPC). CDR3 bases: TGCGCCAGCAGCCAAGCCGGGGGAAGCAATCAGCCCCAGCATTTT. Protein product: CASSQAGGSNQPQHF.